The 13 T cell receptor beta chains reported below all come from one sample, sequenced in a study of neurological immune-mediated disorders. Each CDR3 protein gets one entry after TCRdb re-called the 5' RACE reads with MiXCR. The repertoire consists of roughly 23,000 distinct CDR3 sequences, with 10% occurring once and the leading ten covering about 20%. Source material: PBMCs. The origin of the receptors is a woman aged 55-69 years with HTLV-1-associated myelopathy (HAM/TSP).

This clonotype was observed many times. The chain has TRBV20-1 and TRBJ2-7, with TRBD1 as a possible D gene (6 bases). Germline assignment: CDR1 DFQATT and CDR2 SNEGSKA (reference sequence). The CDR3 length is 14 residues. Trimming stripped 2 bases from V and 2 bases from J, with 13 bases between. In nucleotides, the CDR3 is TGCAGTGCTAGATTCCAGGGGCCCCCCTACGAGCAGTACTTC. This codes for CSARFQGPPYEQYF.

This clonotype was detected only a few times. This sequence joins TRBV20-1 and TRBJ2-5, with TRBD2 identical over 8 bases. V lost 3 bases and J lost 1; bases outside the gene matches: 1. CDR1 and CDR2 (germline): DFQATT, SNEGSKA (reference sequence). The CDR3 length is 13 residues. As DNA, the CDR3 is TGCAGTGCTAGTGGGACTAGCCAAGAGACCCAGTACTTC. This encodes CSASGTSQETQYF.

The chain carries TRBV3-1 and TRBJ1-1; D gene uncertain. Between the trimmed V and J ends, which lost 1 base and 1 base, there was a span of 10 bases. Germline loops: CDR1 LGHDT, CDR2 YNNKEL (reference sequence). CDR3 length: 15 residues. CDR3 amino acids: CASSQGSAQNTEAFF. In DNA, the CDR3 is TGTGCCAGCAGCCAAGGGTCAGCACAGAACACTGAAGCTTTCTTT.

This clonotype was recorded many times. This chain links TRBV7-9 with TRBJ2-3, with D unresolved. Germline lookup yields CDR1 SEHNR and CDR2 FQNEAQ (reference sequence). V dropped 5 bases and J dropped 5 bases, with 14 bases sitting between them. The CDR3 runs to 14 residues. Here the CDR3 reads CASSKPVRVDTQYF. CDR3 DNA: TGTGCCAGCAGCAAGCCGGTGAGAGTAGATACGCAGTATTTT.

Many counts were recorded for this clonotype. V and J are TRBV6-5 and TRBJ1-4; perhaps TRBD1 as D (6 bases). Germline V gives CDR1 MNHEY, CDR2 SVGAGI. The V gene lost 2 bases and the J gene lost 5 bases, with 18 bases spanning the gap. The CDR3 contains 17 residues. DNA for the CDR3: TGTGCCAGCAGTTACGAGACAGGTTCTAGACAGAATGAAAAACTGTTTTTT. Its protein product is CASSYETGSRQNEKLFF.

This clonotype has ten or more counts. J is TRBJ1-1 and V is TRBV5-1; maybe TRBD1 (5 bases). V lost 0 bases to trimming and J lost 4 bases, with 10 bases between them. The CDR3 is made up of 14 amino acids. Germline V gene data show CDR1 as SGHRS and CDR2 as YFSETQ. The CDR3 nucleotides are TGCGCCAGCAGCTTGGAAGGACACTTCACTGAAGCTTTCTTT. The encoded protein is CASSLEGHFTEAFF.

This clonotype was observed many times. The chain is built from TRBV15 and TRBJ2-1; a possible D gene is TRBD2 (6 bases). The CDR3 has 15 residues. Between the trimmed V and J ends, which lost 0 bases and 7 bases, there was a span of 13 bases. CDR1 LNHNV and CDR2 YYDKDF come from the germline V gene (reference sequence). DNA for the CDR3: TGTGCCACCAGCAGAGATGCGGCACGGGGGAATGAGCAGTTCTTC. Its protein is CATSRDAARGNEQFF.

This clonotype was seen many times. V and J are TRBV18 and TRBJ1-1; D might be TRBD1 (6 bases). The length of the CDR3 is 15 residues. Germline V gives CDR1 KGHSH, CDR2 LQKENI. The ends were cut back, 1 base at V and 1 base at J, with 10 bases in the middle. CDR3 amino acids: CASSPRGAPNTEAFF. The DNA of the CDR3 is TGTGCCAGCTCACCACGGGGGGCCCCGAACACTGAAGCTTTCTTT.

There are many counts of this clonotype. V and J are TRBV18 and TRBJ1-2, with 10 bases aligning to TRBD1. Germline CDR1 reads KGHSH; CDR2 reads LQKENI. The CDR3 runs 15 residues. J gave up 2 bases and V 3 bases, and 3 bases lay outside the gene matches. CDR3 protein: CASSPGQGFNYGYTF. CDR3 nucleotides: TGTGCCAGCTCACCGGGACAGGGGTTCAACTATGGCTACACCTTC.

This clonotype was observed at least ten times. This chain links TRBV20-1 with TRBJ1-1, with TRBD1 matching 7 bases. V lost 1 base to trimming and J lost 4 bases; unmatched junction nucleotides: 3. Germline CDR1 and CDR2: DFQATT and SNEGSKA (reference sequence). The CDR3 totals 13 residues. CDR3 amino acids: CSARAGQITEAFF. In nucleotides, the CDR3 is TGCAGTGCTAGAGCGGGACAGATCACTGAAGCTTTCTTT.

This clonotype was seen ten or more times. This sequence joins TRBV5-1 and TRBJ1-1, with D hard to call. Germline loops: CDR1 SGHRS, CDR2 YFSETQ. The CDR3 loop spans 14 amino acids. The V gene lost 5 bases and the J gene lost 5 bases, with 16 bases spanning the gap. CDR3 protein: CASRSLAGSTEAFF. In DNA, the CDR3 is TGCGCCAGCAGATCCCTAGCCGGGAGTACTGAAGCTTTCTTT.

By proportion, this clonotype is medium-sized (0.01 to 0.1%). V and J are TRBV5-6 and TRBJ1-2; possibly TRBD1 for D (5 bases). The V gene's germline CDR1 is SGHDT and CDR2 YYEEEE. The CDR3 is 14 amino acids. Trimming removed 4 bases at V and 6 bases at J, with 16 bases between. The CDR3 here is CASSPLRQIHGYTF. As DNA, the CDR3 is TGTGCCAGCAGCCCTCTTCGACAGATTCATGGCTACACCTTC. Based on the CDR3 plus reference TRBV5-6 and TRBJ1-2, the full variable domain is DAGVTQSPTHLIKTRGQQVTLRCSPKSGHDTVSWYQQALGQGPQFIFQYYEEEERQRGNFPDRFSGHQFPNYSSELNVNALLLGDSALYLCASSPLRQIHGYTFGSGTRLTVV.

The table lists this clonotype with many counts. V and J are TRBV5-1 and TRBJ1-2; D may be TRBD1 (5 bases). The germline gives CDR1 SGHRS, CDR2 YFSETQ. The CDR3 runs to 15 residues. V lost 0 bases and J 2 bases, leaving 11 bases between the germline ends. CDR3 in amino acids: CASSLEPGWNYGYTF. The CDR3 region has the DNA TGCGCCAGCAGCTTGGAGCCAGGGTGGAACTATGGCTACACCTTC.